Listed below are T cell receptor beta chains from one sample, sequenced in a study of PD-1 blockade in classical Hodgkin lymphoma. Profiling relied on immunoSEQ multiplex PCR, and the TCRdb table lists in-frame clones only, not all of them. This table holds about 32,000 clones, roughly four fifths found once. The sample in question was peripheral blood mononuclear cells (PBMCs), obtained before the fourth cycle of nivolumab. The receptors stem from a human donor with classical Hodgkin lymphoma. Each CDR3 is given with its conserved first and last residue. Each record gives: J gene, V gene, D gene, CDR3 length, clone size, CDR3 DNA, CDR3 protein. The D gene is left open where the match is weak. Part of the rows lack a size; the others show once, few, many or a class for expanded clones.

j_call: TRBJ2-5; v_call: TRBV9; d_call: TRBD2; cdr3_length: 15; clone_size: -; cdr3_nt: TGTGCCAGCAGCGTGTCTAGCGGGAGGCCGGAGACCCAGTACTTC; cdr3_aa: CASSVSSGRPETQYF
j_call: TRBJ1-4; v_call: TRBV7-8; d_call: -; cdr3_length: 14; clone_size: -; cdr3_nt: TGTGCCAGCAGCCAGATGGCAGTTAATGAAAAACTGTTTTTT; cdr3_aa: CASSQMAVNEKLFF
j_call: TRBJ2-5; v_call: TRBV6-5; d_call: -; cdr3_length: 12; clone_size: -; cdr3_nt: TGTGCCAGCGCCGGGGACGAGGAGACCCAGTACTTC; cdr3_aa: CASAGDEETQYF
j_call: TRBJ2-7; v_call: TRBV4-3; d_call: -; cdr3_length: 18; clone_size: -; cdr3_nt: TGCGCCAGCAGCCGTACATTGGGGGGCGGGAGCCTAACCTACGAGCAGTACTTC; cdr3_aa: CASSRTLGGGSLTYEQYF
j_call: TRBJ1-4; v_call: TRBV29-1; d_call: -; cdr3_length: 11; clone_size: -; cdr3_nt: TGCAGCGTTGAGTGGGGTGAAAAACTGTTTTTT; cdr3_aa: CSVEWGEKLFF
j_call: TRBJ2-1; v_call: TRBV21-1; d_call: -; cdr3_length: 15; clone_size: -; cdr3_nt: TGTGCCAGCAGCAAAGTTCAGGGACATTTCAATGAGCAGTTCTTC; cdr3_aa: CASSKVQGHFNEQFF
j_call: TRBJ1-3; v_call: TRBV7-9; d_call: -; cdr3_length: 14; clone_size: -; cdr3_nt: TGTGCCAGCAGCAAAGAGGGGTCTGGAAACACCATATATTTT; cdr3_aa: CASSKEGSGNTIYF
j_call: TRBJ1-2; v_call: TRBV10-3; d_call: -; cdr3_length: 14; clone_size: -; cdr3_nt: TGTGCCATCAGTGAGTCTGGGAACAACTATGGCTACACCTTC; cdr3_aa: CAISESGNNYGYTF
j_call: TRBJ2-1; v_call: TRBV28; d_call: TRBD1; cdr3_length: 16; clone_size: -; cdr3_nt: TGTGCCAGCAGTTTATTCGGGACAGGGTTTCGGAATGAGCAGTTCTTC; cdr3_aa: CASSLFGTGFRNEQFF
j_call: TRBJ2-5; v_call: TRBV7-7; d_call: -; cdr3_length: 13; clone_size: -; cdr3_nt: TGTGCCAGCAGCTTAGACAGGGCAGAGACCCAGTACTTC; cdr3_aa: CASSLDRAETQYF
j_call: TRBJ1-3; v_call: TRBV30; d_call: -; cdr3_length: 12; clone_size: -; cdr3_nt: TGTGCCTGGAGTGTCAACGGAAACACCATATATTTT; cdr3_aa: CAWSVNGNTIYF
j_call: TRBJ2-3; v_call: TRBV5-1; d_call: TRBD2; cdr3_length: 18; clone_size: -; cdr3_nt: TGCGCCAGCAGCCCGGGACTAGCGGGGGGATTTGGCACAGATACGCAGTATTTT; cdr3_aa: CASSPGLAGGFGTDTQYF
j_call: TRBJ2-3; v_call: TRBV7-2; d_call: TRBD2; cdr3_length: 15; clone_size: -; cdr3_nt: TGTGCCAGCAGTCTAGCGGGAGGGCGGGGAGATACGCAGTATTTT; cdr3_aa: CASSLAGGRGDTQYF
j_call: TRBJ1-3; v_call: TRBV6-1; d_call: -; cdr3_length: 16; clone_size: -; cdr3_nt: TGTGCCAGCAGTGAAGAAACACAGCCCAGGGGAAACACCATATATTTT; cdr3_aa: CASSEETQPRGNTIYF
j_call: TRBJ2-6; v_call: TRBV28; d_call: -; cdr3_length: 15; clone_size: -; cdr3_nt: TGTGCCAGCAGCCCCCCAGCCTCTGGGGCCAACGTCCTGACTTTC; cdr3_aa: CASSPPASGANVLTF
j_call: TRBJ2-3; v_call: TRBV4-1; d_call: TRBD2; cdr3_length: 16; clone_size: once; cdr3_nt: TGCGCCAGCACCCGGGGGGGGGCGCTGGTCACAGATACGCAGTATTTT; cdr3_aa: CASTRGGALVTDTQYF
j_call: TRBJ2-4; v_call: TRBV11-2; d_call: -; cdr3_length: 14; clone_size: -; cdr3_nt: TGTGCCAGCAGCTTGGGGCGATCCAAAAACATTCAGTACTTC; cdr3_aa: CASSLGRSKNIQYF
j_call: TRBJ2-7; v_call: TRBV5-1; d_call: TRBD2; cdr3_length: 14; clone_size: -; cdr3_nt: TGCGCCAGCAGACTAGCGGGAGAGGGAGTCGAGCAGTACTTC; cdr3_aa: CASRLAGEGVEQYF
j_call: TRBJ2-4; v_call: TRBV18; d_call: TRBD1; cdr3_length: 15; clone_size: -; cdr3_nt: TGTGCCAGCTCGCTCGGGACAGGGGGAAAAAACATTCAGTACTTC; cdr3_aa: CASSLGTGGKNIQYF
j_call: TRBJ1-5; v_call: TRBV27; d_call: -; cdr3_length: 15; clone_size: -; cdr3_nt: TGTGCCAGCAGCCCCACAAATAACCTTAATCAGCCCCAGCATTTT; cdr3_aa: CASSPTNNLNQPQHF
j_call: TRBJ1-1; v_call: TRBV27; d_call: -; cdr3_length: 16; clone_size: once; cdr3_nt: TGTGCCAGCAGTTTAGCGAAGCCCCAGCCGAACACTGAAGCTTTCTTT; cdr3_aa: CASSLAKPQPNTEAFF
j_call: TRBJ1-2; v_call: TRBV7-2; d_call: -; cdr3_length: 15; clone_size: -; cdr3_nt: TGTGCCAGCAGCTTAGGGACATTGCAGGTCTATGGCTACACCTTC; cdr3_aa: CASSLGTLQVYGYTF
j_call: TRBJ2-2; v_call: TRBV11-3; d_call: -; cdr3_length: 12; clone_size: -; cdr3_nt: TGTGCCAGCAGCTACAGGGACGGGGAGCTGTTTTTT; cdr3_aa: CASSYRDGELFF
j_call: TRBJ1-1; v_call: TRBV4-3; d_call: -; cdr3_length: 13; clone_size: -; cdr3_nt: TGCGCCAGCAGCCATGCGGTAAGGACTGAAGCTTTCTTT; cdr3_aa: CASSHAVRTEAFF
j_call: TRBJ2-4; v_call: TRBV5-5; d_call: -; cdr3_length: 15; clone_size: -; cdr3_nt: TGTGCCAGCAGCTTGGGCCCGGGCCCGGGCGGCATTCAGTACTTC; cdr3_aa: CASSLGPGPGGIQYF
j_call: TRBJ1-2; v_call: TRBV2; d_call: -; cdr3_length: 14; clone_size: -; cdr3_nt: TGTGCCAGCAGTGAAGCCCGGACCGCATATGGCTACACCTTC; cdr3_aa: CASSEARTAYGYTF
j_call: TRBJ1-1; v_call: TRBV5-4; d_call: -; cdr3_length: 15; clone_size: few; cdr3_nt: TGTGCCAGCAGCTGGGGCGCGGGGAGTCGGACTGAAGCTTTCTTT; cdr3_aa: CASSWGAGSRTEAFF
j_call: TRBJ2-4; v_call: TRBV27; d_call: -; cdr3_length: 16; clone_size: -; cdr3_nt: TGTGCCAGCAGTTTATCGGGCCGGGCGGCCAAAAACATTCAGTACTTC; cdr3_aa: CASSLSGRAAKNIQYF
j_call: TRBJ2-1; v_call: TRBV15; d_call: -; cdr3_length: 15; clone_size: -; cdr3_nt: TGTGCCACCAGCAGAGCGGGAGTCTCCTACAATGAGCAGTTCTTC; cdr3_aa: CATSRAGVSYNEQFF
j_call: TRBJ2-1; v_call: TRBV7-2; d_call: -; cdr3_length: 12; clone_size: -; cdr3_nt: TGTGCCAGCAGCTCGGGACACCCCGAGCAGTTCTTC; cdr3_aa: CASSSGHPEQFF
j_call: TRBJ2-6; v_call: TRBV7-9; d_call: -; cdr3_length: 14; clone_size: -; cdr3_nt: TGTGCCACTCCGCCTACCTCTGGGGCCAACGTCCTGACTTTC; cdr3_aa: CATPPTSGANVLTF
j_call: TRBJ2-7; v_call: TRBV19; d_call: -; cdr3_length: 13; clone_size: -; cdr3_nt: TGTGCCAGTAGTCCCCAGTCTGGCTACGAGCAGTACTTC; cdr3_aa: CASSPQSGYEQYF
j_call: TRBJ2-3; v_call: TRBV27; d_call: -; cdr3_length: 13; clone_size: -; cdr3_nt: TGTGCCAGCAGTCCGTTCTCGACAGATACGCAGTATTTT; cdr3_aa: CASSPFSTDTQYF
j_call: TRBJ1-1; v_call: TRBV19; d_call: -; cdr3_length: 14; clone_size: -; cdr3_nt: TGTGCCAGTAACGAGGGGTGGGCGAACACTGAAGCTTTCTTT; cdr3_aa: CASNEGWANTEAFF
j_call: TRBJ1-1; v_call: TRBV5-1; d_call: TRBD1; cdr3_length: 15; clone_size: -; cdr3_nt: TGCGCCAGCAGCTTGGCTGGGACAGGGACGACTGAAGCTTTCTTT; cdr3_aa: CASSLAGTGTTEAFF
j_call: TRBJ2-1; v_call: TRBV4-3; d_call: -; cdr3_length: 13; clone_size: -; cdr3_nt: TGCGCCAGCAGCAACTTTCGATACAATGAGCAGTTCTTC; cdr3_aa: CASSNFRYNEQFF
j_call: TRBJ1-4; v_call: TRBV4-2; d_call: -; cdr3_length: 17; clone_size: -; cdr3_nt: TGTGCCAGCAGCCAAGTGCCAGGGGAAGGTGTCGAGGAAAAACTGTTTTTT; cdr3_aa: CASSQVPGEGVEEKLFF
j_call: TRBJ1-4; v_call: TRBV11-2; d_call: -; cdr3_length: 13; clone_size: -; cdr3_nt: TGTGCCAGCAGCTCCCCGACAGCGGAAAAACTGTTTTTT; cdr3_aa: CASSSPTAEKLFF
j_call: TRBJ2-1; v_call: TRBV4-3; d_call: -; cdr3_length: 18; clone_size: once; cdr3_nt: TGCGCCAGCAGCCAAGTTGGGGGGCAGGGGGGTATCTACAATGAGCAGTTCTTC; cdr3_aa: CASSQVGGQGGIYNEQFF
j_call: TRBJ1-5; v_call: TRBV6-1; d_call: TRBD1; cdr3_length: 15; clone_size: -; cdr3_nt: TGTGCCAGCACAGGGGGCGTTCGGAGCAATCAGCCCCAGCATTTT; cdr3_aa: CASTGGVRSNQPQHF
j_call: TRBJ1-5; v_call: TRBV18; d_call: TRBD1; cdr3_length: 14; clone_size: -; cdr3_nt: TGTGCCAGCTCACCACCCCCAGGGGGACAGCCCCAGCATTTT; cdr3_aa: CASSPPPGGQPQHF
j_call: TRBJ1-4; v_call: TRBV11-2; d_call: -; cdr3_length: 14; clone_size: few; cdr3_nt: TGTGCCAGCGCGATCCGGGTGGGGGTTGAAAAACTGTTTTTT; cdr3_aa: CASAIRVGVEKLFF
j_call: TRBJ2-3; v_call: TRBV6-4; d_call: -; cdr3_length: 13; clone_size: -; cdr3_nt: TGTGCCAGCAGTGAAATTCAGGCAGGGGCGCAGTATTTT; cdr3_aa: CASSEIQAGAQYF
j_call: TRBJ2-7; v_call: TRBV9; d_call: TRBD2; cdr3_length: 16; clone_size: -; cdr3_nt: TGTGCCAGCAGCTTCCGACTAGCGGGAGGTTTCTACGAGCAGTACTTC; cdr3_aa: CASSFRLAGGFYEQYF
j_call: TRBJ1-1; v_call: TRBV29-1; d_call: -; cdr3_length: 11; clone_size: -; cdr3_nt: TGCAGCGTGCAATACTACACTGAAGCTTTCTTT; cdr3_aa: CSVQYYTEAFF
j_call: TRBJ1-5; v_call: TRBV2; d_call: -; cdr3_length: 16; clone_size: -; cdr3_nt: TGTGCCAGCAGTGATCTCGGGGGAACTCGCAATCAGCCCCAGCATTTT; cdr3_aa: CASSDLGGTRNQPQHF
j_call: TRBJ2-1; v_call: TRBV15; d_call: -; cdr3_length: 16; clone_size: -; cdr3_nt: TGTGCCACCAGCTCCAGAGAAGGGGGGGCCTACAATGAGCAGTTCTTC; cdr3_aa: CATSSREGGAYNEQFF
j_call: TRBJ1-1; v_call: TRBV5-1; d_call: TRBD1; cdr3_length: 15; clone_size: -; cdr3_nt: TGCGCCAGCAGCTACCGTGGGAGGACAGGGACTGAAGCTTTCTTT; cdr3_aa: CASSYRGRTGTEAFF
j_call: TRBJ1-5; v_call: TRBV6-1; d_call: -; cdr3_length: 13; clone_size: -; cdr3_nt: TGTGCCAGCAGTGAACCTGGCAATCAGCCCCAGCATTTT; cdr3_aa: CASSEPGNQPQHF
j_call: TRBJ1-6; v_call: TRBV7-2; d_call: -; cdr3_length: 13; clone_size: few; cdr3_nt: TGTGCCAGCAGCCCCGACATCGCTTCACCCCTCCACTTT; cdr3_aa: CASSPDIASPLHF
j_call: TRBJ2-7; v_call: TRBV7-9; d_call: -; cdr3_length: 16; clone_size: -; cdr3_nt: TGTGCCAGCAGCTTAGGGGGTACCGGCAGGGCCTACGAGCAGTACTTC; cdr3_aa: CASSLGGTGRAYEQYF
j_call: TRBJ1-4; v_call: TRBV4-1; d_call: -; cdr3_length: 13; clone_size: -; cdr3_nt: TGCGCCAGCAGCCAAGTTTGGCAGGGCGAACTGTTTTTT; cdr3_aa: CASSQVWQGELFF
j_call: TRBJ1-6; v_call: TRBV5-1; d_call: TRBD1; cdr3_length: 15; clone_size: -; cdr3_nt: TGCGCCAGCAGCACCCGACAGGGGGCTGATTCACCCCTCCACTTT; cdr3_aa: CASSTRQGADSPLHF
j_call: TRBJ1-1; v_call: TRBV7-8; d_call: -; cdr3_length: 14; clone_size: few; cdr3_nt: TGTGCCAGCAGCCCACGGACGGTAAACACTGAAGCTTTCTTT; cdr3_aa: CASSPRTVNTEAFF
j_call: TRBJ2-1; v_call: TRBV28; d_call: TRBD2; cdr3_length: 14; clone_size: -; cdr3_nt: TGTGCCAGCAGTCCAGGCGGGAGAAGGAATGAGCAGTTCTTC; cdr3_aa: CASSPGGRRNEQFF
j_call: TRBJ2-3; v_call: TRBV5-1; d_call: -; cdr3_length: 16; clone_size: -; cdr3_nt: TGCGCCAGCAGCTTGGCCGGCTCAGGGGGCACAGATACGCAGTATTTT; cdr3_aa: CASSLAGSGGTDTQYF
j_call: TRBJ1-2; v_call: TRBV2; d_call: -; cdr3_length: 13; clone_size: -; cdr3_nt: TGTGCCAGCAGTGCGCAGGGGTCTTTTGGCTACACCTTC; cdr3_aa: CASSAQGSFGYTF
j_call: TRBJ1-3; v_call: TRBV7-7; d_call: -; cdr3_length: 15; clone_size: -; cdr3_nt: TGTGCTAGCTCGCCGGGGAGGGCCACTGGAAACACCATATATTTT; cdr3_aa: CASSPGRATGNTIYF
j_call: TRBJ1-1; v_call: TRBV6-6; d_call: -; cdr3_length: 14; clone_size: -; cdr3_nt: TGTGCCAGCGTTGGACACCTAGCAGACCCTGAAGCTTTCTTT; cdr3_aa: CASVGHLADPEAFF